The clone carrying this TCR beta chain was observed at least ten times. This entry is derived from a study of regulatory T cells in long-lasting Graves disease. The authors built TCR beta libraries using iRepertoire HTBI primers and Arm-PCR of CDR3 regions. TCRdb used MiXCR to reprocess the multiplex PCR reads, holding one entry per CDR3 protein. The sample contains around 460,000 distinct CDR3 sequences, approximately 22% of which appear only once. As to time point: persistent/refractory GD, antithyroid drugs over 5 years with positive TRAb. TCR sequences were obtained from RNA taken from PBMCs. The CDR3 totals 13 residues. The V end lost 2 bases, the J end lost 7 bases, and 9 bases lay between the germline ends. From germline, CDR1 is SNHLY and CDR2 FYNNEI.

The V call is TRBV2, the J call TRBJ1-5; D is uncertain. Sequenced here: peripheral blood mononuclear cells (PBMCs), sampled when the disease was refractory, from a patient treated with antithyroid drugs. The TCR comes from a female donor with Graves disease. CDR3 nucleotide sequence: TGTGCCAGCAGTGAACAGGCTTACCAGCCCCAGCATTTT. Translation gives CASSEQAYQPQHF.